This T cell receptor (beta chain) came from a study of OX40 agonist ivuxolimab in advanced cancers. The wider study: Dosing consisted of intravenous ivuxolimab at 0.01 to 10 mg/kg every 2 weeks.

Profiled with immunoSEQ multiplex PCR; TCRdb holds only in-frame clones, not every one. The top ten hold approximately 31% of the sample, which has just over 30,000 clones, less than 90% seen once. The length of the CDR3 is 15 residues. Losses at the gene ends were 2 bases for V and 4 bases for J; bases not matched to a gene: 5. CDR1 and CDR2 (germline): SGDLS, YYNGEE. The chain couples TRBV9 to TRBJ2-4, with 8 bases lining up with TRBD2. The sequencing used CD4+ or CD8+ T cells sorted from blood, collected in a trial of the OX40 agonist ivuxolimab. This receptor was identified in an adult with an advanced solid tumor such as melanoma, head and neck, liver or kidney cancer. The chain's CDR3 is CASSVTGTRKNIQYF. CDR3 DNA: TGTGCCAGCAGCGTCACCGGGACTAGAAAAAACATTCAGTACTTC.